Each of the 19 T cell receptor beta chains below was sequenced from the same sample in a study of PD-L1 blockade in urothelial cancer. The protocol was immunoSEQ multiplex PCR, while the TCRdb copy is restricted to in-frame clones and leaves out a portion. The sample consists of some 89,000 clones, about 84% of them appearing once. As to time point: pretreatment peripheral blood. The specimen was PBMCs, collected around atezolizumab (anti-PD-L1) treatment. Receptors were obtained from a man aged 55 to 70 with urothelial cancer.

This chain uses TRBV27 with TRBJ2-2; D gene unclear. With 3 bases removed from V and 4 bases from J, the gap between germline ends came to 3 bases. CDR1 and CDR2 from the germline V gene are MNHEY and SMNVEV (reference sequence). This CDR3 comprises 12 residues. The CDR3 DNA reads TGTGCCAGCAGTTTCCTCACCGGGGAGCTGTTTTTT. It yields the protein CASSFLTGELFF.

In this sample, this clone turned up a few times. The chain combines TRBV2 with TRBJ1-5, with D maybe TRBD1 (6 bases). V lost 5 bases to trimming and J lost 4 bases, with 12 bases between them. CDR3 length equals 14 residues. Germline V CDR1 and CDR2: SNHLY, FYNNEI. CDR3 sequence (DNA): TGTGCCAGCAGTTCCCGGACAGCTAATCAGCCCCAGCATTTT. As protein: CASSSRTANQPQHF.

This chain uses TRBV6-5 with TRBJ2-1; 8 bases match TRBD2. J lost 4 bases, V lost 8 bases, and 7 bases had no gene match. CDR1 MNHEY and CDR2 SVGAGI come from the germline V gene. The CDR3 loop spans 14 amino acids. For the CDR3, the DNA is TGTGCCAGCGGCAGGACTAGCACTTACAATGAGCAGTTCTTC. This gives the protein CASGRTSTYNEQFF.

This rearrangement joins TRBV2 to TRBJ2-7, with no clear D. The germline V and J ends were trimmed by 3 bases and 6 bases, with 21 bases remaining between them. There are 16 residues in the CDR3. In germline, CDR1 is SNHLY, CDR2 FYNNEI. CDR3 sequence reads: CASSDLVGLISAEQYF. The CDR3 DNA reads as TGTGCCAGCAGTGATTTAGTGGGCCTCATCTCCGCCGAGCAGTACTTC.

The chain combines TRBV29-1 with TRBJ1-1; 9 bases match TRBD1. Germline V gives CDR1 SQVTM, CDR2 ANQGSEA. V shed 7 bases and J 2 bases; nucleotides not matched to a gene: 8. CDR3 length equals 14 residues. This CDR3 reads CSADRDRANTEAFF. In DNA, the CDR3 is TGCAGCGCTGACCGGGACAGGGCAAACACTGAAGCTTTCTTT.

The V gene is TRBV11-2, the J gene TRBJ1-4; D is uncertain. Trimming removed 3 bases from V and 7 bases from J, with 12 bases in between. Germline V CDR1 and CDR2: SGHAT, FQNNGV. This CDR3 is built from 14 residues. CDR3 loop: CASSFRGVGEKLFF. The CDR3 region has the DNA TGTGCCAGCAGCTTTCGGGGAGTGGGTGAAAAACTGTTTTTT. Full variable domain (rest looked up from reference TRBV11-2 and TRBJ1-4): EAGVAQSPRYKIIEKRQSVAFWCNPISGHATLYWYQQILGQGPKLLIQFQNNGVVDDSQLPKDRFSAERLKGVDSTLKIQPAKLEDSAVYLCASSFRGVGEKLFFGSGTQLSVL.

The chain uses TRBV7-8 and TRBJ1-3, with D possibly matching TRBD1 (6 bases). Germline loops: CDR1 SGHVS, CDR2 FQNEAQ. Trimming stripped 3 bases from V and 7 bases from J, with 13 bases between. CDR3 length: 14 residues. CDR3 residues: CASSFGTLRNTIYF. The CDR3 coding sequence is TGTGCCAGCAGCTTCGGGACACTTAGGAACACCATATATTTT.

V and J are TRBV30 and TRBJ2-3, with 12 positions matching TRBD2. Germline V gives CDR1 GTSNPN, CDR2 SVGIG (reference sequence). The CDR3 is 18 amino acids. V lost 1 base, J lost 2 bases, and 10 bases stayed unmatched. The CDR3 sequence is CAWSGWTSGEPSTDTQYF. In nucleotides, the CDR3 is TGTGCCTGGAGTGGGTGGACTAGCGGGGAACCTTCCACAGATACGCAGTATTTT. The whole variable domain, remainder taken from reference TRBV30 and TRBJ2-3, is SQTIHQWPATLVQPVGSPLSLECTVEGTSNPNLYWYRQAAGRGLQLLFYSVGIGQISSEVPQNLSASRPQDRQFILSSKKLLLSDSGFYLCAWSGWTSGEPSTDTQYFGPGTRLTVL.

This clone was detected a few times. The J gene is TRBJ2-7, the V gene TRBV29-1; the D gene is possibly TRBD1 (5 bases). CDR1 is SQVTM and CDR2 is ANQGSEA in the germline V gene. The CDR3 spans 14 residues. V lost 6 bases, J lost 0 bases, and 15 bases lay in between. CDR3 in DNA: TGCAGCGTCAAGGGGCAGGGTTCCTCCTACGAGCAGTACTTC. It codes for CSVKGQGSSYEQYF.

The rearrangement joins TRBV7-6 to TRBJ1-5; possible D gene TRBD1, 5 bases. The V gene's germline CDR1 is SGHVS and CDR2 FNYEAQ. V was trimmed by 3 bases and J by 6 bases, leaving 12 bases between them. The CDR3 extends over 14 amino acids. CDR3 DNA: TGTGCCAGCAGCTTGGGGGGAATTTTTCAGCCCCAGCATTTT. Translation: CASSLGGIFQPQHF. Supplemented by reference TRBV7-6 and TRBJ1-5, the full variable domain reads GAGVSQSPRYKVTKRGQDVALRCDPISGHVSLYWYRQALGQGPEFLTYFNYEAQQDKSGLPNDRFSAERPEGSISTLTIQRTEQRDSAMYRCASSLGGIFQPQHFGDGTRLSIL.

The chain carries TRBV2 and TRBJ2-7; D remains ambiguous. CDR1 is SNHLY and CDR2 is FYNNEI in the germline V gene. The ends were cut back, 5 bases at V and 0 bases at J, with 20 bases in the middle. The CDR3 loop spans 17 amino acids. The CDR3 is CASSLVVGSRTSYEQYF. Here the CDR3 DNA reads TGTGCCAGCAGTTTAGTGGTCGGGTCAAGAACCTCCTACGAGCAGTACTTC.

CDR3 DNA sequence: TGCGCCAGCAGCCAAGACCCAGCGGGGGGGCCAGATACGCAGTATTTT. The encoded protein is CASSQDPAGGPDTQYF. The chain has TRBV4-1 and TRBJ2-3; 10 bases map to TRBD2. Germline V lookup: CDR1 MGHRA, CDR2 YSYEKL. V shed 0 bases, J shed 4 bases, and the junction held 4 bases outside the gene matches. There are 16 residues in the CDR3.

The rearrangement joins TRBV6-5 to TRBJ1-2; no clear D. The CDR3 is 12 residues long. Germline assignment: CDR1 MNHEY and CDR2 SVGAGI. Trimming stripped 6 bases from V and 8 bases from J, with 13 bases between. The CDR3 sequence is CASRDPLRGYTF. The CDR3, as DNA: TGTGCCAGCAGAGACCCCCTCAGGGGCTACACCTTC.

The chain links TRBV5-6 to TRBJ1-2, with a possible D match to TRBD1 (5 bases). Germline CDR1 SGHDT, CDR2 YYEEEE. The CDR3 runs 13 residues. Between the trimmed V and J ends, which lost 0 bases and 8 bases, there was a span of 11 bases. CDR3 sequence (DNA): TGTGCCAGCAGCTTGGAGGGGAATTACGGCTACACCTTC. Encoded protein: CASSLEGNYGYTF.

The genes are TRBV7-9 and TRBJ2-7, with 8 nucleotides matching TRBD1. Germline CDR1 is SEHNR and CDR2 is FQNEAQ (reference sequence). V shed 0 bases, J shed 6 bases, and the junction held 10 bases outside the gene matches. CDR3 length: 16 residues. The CDR3 nucleotides are TGTGCCAGCAGCTTAGCGCTTCCCAGGGGGCCTCTCGAGCAGTACTTC. Protein: CASSLALPRGPLEQYF.

The chain links TRBV5-6 to TRBJ2-6; perhaps TRBD1 as D (8 bases). There are 18 residues in the CDR3. The V gene's germline CDR1 is SGHDT and CDR2 YYEEEE. Between the trimmed V and J ends, which lost 2 bases and 2 bases, there was a span of 17 bases. The CDR3 nucleotides read TGTGCCAGCAGCTTCCTAGGACAGGGAGGGCCTGGGGCCAACGTCCTGACTTTC. Encoded protein: CASSFLGQGGPGANVLTF. Based on the CDR3 plus reference TRBV5-6 and TRBJ2-6, the full variable domain is DAGVTQSPTHLIKTRGQQVTLRCSPKSGHDTVSWYQQALGQGPQFIFQYYEEEERQRGNFPDRFSGHQFPNYSSELNVNALLLGDSALYLCASSFLGQGGPGANVLTFGAGSRLTVL.

The CDR3 is CASSSLTSGITDTQYF. CDR3 bases: TGTGCCAGCAGTTCCCTGACTAGCGGGATTACAGATACGCAGTATTTT. The rearrangement uses TRBV28 and TRBJ2-3; TRBD2 aligns across 11 bases. V trimming: 4 bases; J trimming: 3 bases; junction bases outside the gene matches: 6. The CDR3 is made up of 16 amino acids. Germline V gene lookup returns CDR1 MDHEN and CDR2 SYDVKM.

The chain uses TRBV2 and TRBJ1-3; 7 nucleotides align to TRBD1. This CDR3 region has 15 residues. CDR1 is SNHLY and CDR2 is FYNNEI in the germline V gene. V lost 3 bases and J lost 2; bases outside the gene matches: 4. CDR3: CASSEDRTAGNTIYF. The CDR3 DNA reads as TGTGCCAGCAGTGAGGACAGGACCGCTGGAAACACCATATATTTT. Full variable domain (remainder filled in from reference TRBV2 and TRBJ1-3): EPEVTQTPSHQVTQMGQEVILRCVPISNHLYFYWYRQILGQKVEFLVSFYNNEISEKSEIFDDQFSVERPDGSNFTLKIRSTKLEDSAMYFCASSEDRTAGNTIYFGEGSWLTVV.

The CDR3 coding sequence is TGTGCCAGCAGCGTAGTACACTCGGGACACTATATCTACAATGAGCAGTTCTTC. This gives the protein CASSVVHSGHYIYNEQFF. The J gene is TRBJ2-1, the V gene TRBV9; a weak D match, TRBD1 (6 bases). Deletions cut 0 bases from V and 3 bases from J, with 19 bases between. The CDR3 has 18 amino acids. CDR1 is SGDLS, CDR2 YYNGEE, per germline.